This T cell receptor beta chain emerged from a study of T cells in Graves' hyperthyroidism and ophthalmopathy. Germline lookup yields CDR1 LNHDA and CDR2 SQIVND (reference sequence). This CDR3 spans 15 amino acids. V lost 5 bases, J lost 4 bases, and 18 bases lay in between. RNA transcripts gave rise to amplified TCR beta CDR3 regions. The primer set for the first-round RT-PCR of the TCR CDR3 was HTBI. TCRdb independently ran MiXCR on the multiplex PCR reads; one entry per CDR3 protein. The sample lists under 800,000 distinct CDR3 sequences; 14% were seen once. Specimen: blood. This chain joins TRBV19 and TRBJ2-7; D might be TRBD1 or TRBD2, each matching 5 bases. This receptor was taken from a woman younger than 30 with Graves' hyperthyroidism. CDR3 in amino acids: CASSVTGTLRYEQYF. DNA for the CDR3: TGTGCCAGTAGTGTAACCGGGACCCTACGATACGAGCAGTACTTC.